These 25 T cell receptor beta chains came from one sample sequenced in a study of cytomegalovirus exposure and HLA in healthy donors. In the PCR, 60 Vbeta and 13 Jbeta primers were used. Assay: immunoSEQ multiplex PCR; the TCRdb copy retains only in-frame clones and omits some. The profile shows about 140,000 clones, about 78% of them singletons. The specimen was PBMCs. The receptors were sampled from a man aged 40-49 years in good health and CMV-seropositive.

The rearrangement uses TRBV4-1 and TRBJ1-2; D is unclear. Germline values: CDR1 MGHRA, CDR2 YSYEKL. The CDR3 totals 15 residues. V lost 0 bases and J lost 2, with 10 bases in between. CDR3 coding DNA: TGCGCCAGCAGCCAAGACCTCCTGGCCAACTATGGCTACACCTTC. It yields the protein CASSQDLLANYGYTF.

The chain couples TRBV6-4 to TRBJ1-1; D might be TRBD1 (6 bases). Germline V gene data show CDR1 as MRHNA and CDR2 as SNTAGT. V was trimmed by 4 bases and J by 7 bases, leaving 13 bases between them. The CDR3 sequence is 13 residues long. CDR3: CASSATGQGEAFF. The CDR3, as DNA: TGTGCCAGCAGTGCTACAGGGCAGGGTGAAGCTTTCTTT.

A few counts support this clone. The chain employs TRBV19 and TRBJ1-1; D possibly corresponds to TRBD1 (6 bases). The germline CDR1 and CDR2 sequences are LNHDA and SQIVND (reference sequence). The CDR3 has 14 amino acids. Trimming shortened V by 6 bases and J by 1 base, and 12 bases separated the two germline ends. CDR3 residues: CASSPQGWNTEAFF. The CDR3 DNA is TGTGCCAGTAGCCCACAGGGCTGGAACACTGAAGCTTTCTTT.

The rearrangement joins TRBV6-5 to TRBJ1-1, with 7 bases matching TRBD1. With 1 base clipped from V and 5 bases from J, the junction kept 4 bases outside the gene matches. This CDR3 is built from 14 residues. Germline V gene data show CDR1 as MNHEY and CDR2 as SVGAGI. The CDR3 nucleotides read TGTGCCAGCAGTTACTTGGCAGGGGGAACTGAAGCTTTCTTT. It codes for CASSYLAGGTEAFF.

The chain is built from TRBV29-1 and TRBJ2-6, with D possibly matching TRBD1 (6 bases). V dropped 4 bases and J dropped 0 bases, with 7 bases sitting between them. The CDR3 contains 14 residues. From germline, CDR1 is SQVTM and CDR2 ANQGSEA. CDR3 DNA sequence: TGCAGCGTTGCAGGGGACTCTGGGGCCAACGTCCTGACTTTC. It yields the protein CSVAGDSGANVLTF.

V gene TRBV29-1 combines with J gene TRBJ2-7; D might be TRBD1 (6 bases). Germline CDR1 is SQVTM and CDR2 is ANQGSEA. The CDR3 covers 13 residues. Trimming took off 6 bases at V and 3 bases at J, with 15 bases between the two ends. Here the CDR3 DNA reads TGCAGCGTAAACAGGGAGTCGGACTACGAGCAGTACTTC. It yields the protein CSVNRESDYEQYF.

This clone has more than one count but fewer than ten. The chain has TRBV2 and TRBJ1-1; TRBD1 matches 7 bases. The CDR3 is 13 amino acids. Germline lookup yields CDR1 SNHLY and CDR2 FYNNEI. The junction had 3 bases not matched to a gene; V was cut back by 6 bases and J by 2 bases. CDR3 region: CASRGDSNTEAFF. DNA of the CDR3: TGTGCCAGCAGGGGGGACAGTAACACTGAAGCTTTCTTT.

This clone was detected only a few times. The chain couples TRBV6-1 to TRBJ1-1; no clear D gene. The V gene lost 1 base and the J gene lost 1 base, with 7 bases spanning the gap. The CDR3 loop spans 14 amino acids. Germline V gives CDR1 MNHNS, CDR2 SASEGT. CDR3 DNA: TGTGCCAGCAGTGAAGGACATTCGAACACTGAAGCTTTCTTT. Its protein is CASSEGHSNTEAFF.

The chain carries TRBV5-8 and TRBJ2-5; TRBD1 agrees at 7 bases. This CDR3 spans 15 amino acids. Germline CDR1 and CDR2: SGHTS and YDEGEE. The trim removed 0 bases at V and 5 bases at J, leaving 7 bases unmatched. The CDR3 coding sequence is TGTGCCAGCAGCTTGGAGGGGGCGCCGGGGGAGACCCAGTACTTC. Encoded protein: CASSLEGAPGETQYF.

This clone was observed once. CDR3 DNA sequence: TGTGCCAGCAGTTACGCAGGGGTTAATTCACCCCTCCACTTT. Translating gives CASSYAGVNSPLHF. The V call is TRBV7-9, the J call TRBJ1-6, with TRBD1 as a possible D gene (6 bases). The CDR3 extends over 14 amino acids. Per germline, CDR1 SEHNR and CDR2 FQNEAQ (reference sequence). The ends were cut back, 6 bases at V and 6 bases at J, with 12 bases in the middle.

The chain couples TRBV6-5 to TRBJ1-2; the D is unclear. Germline V CDR1 and CDR2: MNHEY, SVGAGI. V was shortened by 7 bases and J by 2 bases, with 11 bases between the two germline ends. The CDR3 covers 13 residues. CDR3 sequence (DNA): TGTGCCAGCAAACCTGCAGGAAACTATGGCTACACCTTC. Its protein is CASKPAGNYGYTF.

The J gene is TRBJ2-3, the V gene TRBV4-3; unclear D gene. The length of the CDR3 is 15 residues. With 0 bases removed from V and 8 bases from J, the gap between germline ends came to 15 bases. Germline V gene data show CDR1 as LGHNA and CDR2 as YSLEER. In DNA form, the CDR3 reads TGCGCCAGCAGCCAAGATACGGTAATACAGCTTACGCAGTATTTT. This codes for CASSQDTVIQLTQYF.

The V call is TRBV4-3, the J call TRBJ1-2; the D gene is possibly TRBD1 (5 bases). The CDR3 runs 15 residues. V lost 1 base and J lost 3, with 12 bases in between. The germline gives CDR1 LGHNA, CDR2 YSLEER. CDR3 loop: CASSQVWGGDYGYTF. CDR3 nucleotide sequence: TGCGCCAGCAGCCAAGTATGGGGAGGGGACTATGGCTACACCTTC.

The chain combines TRBV18 with TRBJ1-1, with TRBD1 matching 7 bases. CDR1 is KGHSH and CDR2 is LQKENI in the germline V gene. The trim removed 2 bases at V and 10 bases at J, leaving 1 base unmatched. This CDR3 contains 11 residues. CDR3 protein: CASSPRTGAFF. The CDR3 coding sequence is TGTGCCAGCTCACCAAGGACAGGAGCTTTCTTT.

The V gene is TRBV6-1, the J gene TRBJ1-2; maybe TRBD1 (5 bases). Looked up from germline, CDR1 is MNHNS and CDR2 is SASEGT. Trimming shortened V by 1 base and J by 7 bases, and 19 bases separated the two germline ends. The length of the CDR3 is 16 residues. The CDR3 nucleotides read TGTGCCAGCAGTGAAGTTTGGGGCAGTCAGATGGGTGGCTACACCTTC. Translating it yields CASSEVWGSQMGGYTF.

This chain uses TRBV6-5 with TRBJ2-7, with D tentatively TRBD1 (5 bases). The CDR3 runs to 14 residues. Trimming pared 4 bases from V and 3 bases from J, leaving 13 bases between. CDR1 MNHEY and CDR2 SVGAGI come from the germline V gene. The CDR3 loop reads CASSSGQAVYEQYF. As DNA, the CDR3 is TGTGCCAGCAGTTCAGGGCAGGCCGTCTACGAGCAGTACTTC.

This clone has more than one count but fewer than ten. This rearrangement joins TRBV5-1 to TRBJ1-2; TRBD1 matches 7 bases. Germline assignment: CDR1 SGHRS and CDR2 YFSETQ. This CDR3 contains 15 residues. With 5 bases clipped from V and 2 bases from J, the junction kept 9 bases outside the gene matches. CDR3: CASRGTVFSNYGYTF. The CDR3 DNA reads TGCGCCAGCAGAGGGACAGTTTTTTCCAACTATGGCTACACCTTC. The full variable domain, completed using reference TRBV5-1 and TRBJ1-2, is KAGVTQTPRYLIKTRGQQVTLSCSPISGHRSVSWYQQTPGQGLQFLFEYFSETQRNKGNFPGRFSGRQFSNSRSEMNVSTLELGDSALYLCASRGTVFSNYGYTFGSGTRLTVV.

The chain links TRBV6-5 to TRBJ1-2, with 11 bases matching TRBD1. V was pared by 10 bases and J by 7 bases, with 14 bases of the junction left unmatched. Germline V gene data show CDR1 as MNHEY and CDR2 as SVGAGI. There are 15 residues in the CDR3. CDR3 protein: CATQLGQGVAVGYTF. CDR3 bases: TGTGCCACCCAACTGGGACAGGGGGTAGCAGTTGGCTACACCTTC.

The chain joins TRBV28 to TRBJ2-5; TRBD2 matches 10 bases. This CDR3 spans 15 amino acids. V was clipped by 6 bases and J by 3 bases; unmatched bases: 7. Germline V gene sequence: CDR1 MDHEN, CDR2 SYDVKM. CDR3 loop: CASSPTGLAEETQYF. The CDR3 DNA reads TGTGCCAGCAGCCCTACCGGACTAGCGGAAGAGACCCAGTACTTC.

This clone has just a few counts. This chain uses TRBV18 with TRBJ2-1; 9 bases are a match to TRBD1. The germline CDR1 and CDR2 sequences are KGHSH and LQKENI. V lost 3 bases, J lost 12 bases, and 3 bases stayed unmatched. The CDR3 loop spans 12 amino acids. CDR3 sequence reads: CASSPPGQGQFF. The CDR3 DNA reads as TGTGCCAGCTCACCCCCGGGACAGGGGCAGTTCTTC.

The rearrangement uses TRBV4-2 and TRBJ2-6; D may be TRBD1 (5 bases). Trimming shortened V by 1 base and J by 0 bases, and 10 bases separated the two germline ends. The CDR3 runs to 17 residues. CDR1 LGHNA and CDR2 YNFKEQ come from the germline V gene. The CDR3 region is CASSQGGTLSGANVLTF. CDR3 sequence (DNA): TGTGCCAGCAGCCAAGGGGGCACACTCTCTGGGGCCAACGTCCTGACTTTC.

This chain uses TRBV27 with TRBJ1-5; D uncertain. V was shortened by 6 bases and J by 5 bases, with 20 bases between the two germline ends. The CDR3 consists of 16 residues. Germline V gene sequence: CDR1 MNHEY, CDR2 SMNVEV (reference sequence). The CDR3 DNA is TGTGCCAGCAGCCAGGAGGGCCCGGTCGGCTATCAGCCCCAGCATTTT. It translates to CASSQEGPVGYQPQHF.

The chain joins TRBV14 to TRBJ1-4, with no clear D. This CDR3 contains 15 residues. CDR1 is SGHDN and CDR2 is FVKESK in the germline V gene. Deletions cut 3 bases from V and 0 bases from J, with 8 bases between. Here the CDR3 DNA reads TGTGCCAGCAGCCACGCAGGTGCAACTAATGAAAAACTGTTTTTT. This encodes CASSHAGATNEKLFF.

The CDR3 is CASSQRQGTYYGYTF. CDR3 in DNA: TGCGCCAGCAGCCAGAGACAGGGTACCTATTATGGCTACACCTTC. The chain has TRBV5-1 and TRBJ1-2, with TRBD1 matching over 7 bases. The CDR3 covers 15 residues. Germline V lookup: CDR1 SGHRS, CDR2 YFSETQ. V dropped 4 bases and J dropped 5; count of bases not matched to a gene: 11.

This chain joins TRBV6-5 and TRBJ1-5; unclear D gene. V shed 4 bases and J shed 5 bases, with 18 bases lying between them. The CDR3 runs 16 residues. Per germline, CDR1 MNHEY and CDR2 SVGAGI. The CDR3 bases are TGTGCCAGCAGTTCCGTCCGGACGGGGATTGATCAGCCCCAGCATTTT. As protein: CASSSVRTGIDQPQHF.